Listed below are T cell receptor beta chains from one sample, sequenced in a study of immune evolution from preneoplasia to lung adenocarcinoma. TCRdb's table, derived via immunoSEQ multiplex PCR, lists solely in-frame clones and lacks some. The data contain some 5,000 clones, around 80% of them singletons. Sequenced input: FFPE minimally invasive lung adenocarcinoma tissue. These receptors came from a person aged 65-85 years with lung adenocarcinoma. Each CDR3 is given with its conserved first and last residue. D genes are given only for firm matches. Clone sizes are given selectively: once, few, many, or a class where the clone is expanded.

DNA	CDR3	D	size	V	J
TGTGCCAGCAGCTTCCCTGACAATGAGCAGTTCTTC	CASSFPDNEQFF	-	-	TRBV7-2	TRBJ2-1
TGTGCCACCAGCAGAGGACAGGGGGTTCAGCCCCAGCATTTT	CATSRGQGVQPQHF	TRBD1	-	TRBV15	TRBJ1-5
TGTGCCAGCAGCCACGGACAAACCGGTGGGGAGACCCAGTACTTC	CASSHGQTGGETQYF	-	-	TRBV7-7	TRBJ2-5
TGCAGTCCCCGGGGCCAAGAGACCCAGTACTTC	CSPRGQETQYF	-	-	TRBV20-1	TRBJ2-5
TGTGCCAGCAGTAGTGACAGGGGAGAGACCCAGTACTTC	CASSSDRGETQYF	TRBD1	-	TRBV6-5	TRBJ2-5
TGTGCCAGCAGCCACATGGACGAGCAGTACTTC	CASSHMDEQYF	-	-	TRBV11-2	TRBJ2-7
TGTGCCAGCAGCTTGACAGGGGATGGAAACACCATATATTTT	CASSLTGDGNTIYF	TRBD1	-	TRBV5-8	TRBJ1-3
TGTGCCAGCGGGACGGTAACCTACGAGCAGTACTTC	CASGTVTYEQYF	-	-	TRBV6-5	TRBJ2-7
TGCAGCGTTTTAGGACAGGGGCCAGGTGAAAAACTGTTTTTT	CSVLGQGPGEKLFF	TRBD1	-	TRBV29-1	TRBJ1-4
TGTGCCAGCAGTGGGACAGGGGGACGGGAAAAACTGTTTTTT	CASSGTGGREKLFF	TRBD1	-	TRBV28	TRBJ1-4
TGTGCCAGCAGTCCCGGGGGGCGTGACACTGAAGCTTTCTTT	CASSPGGRDTEAFF	-	-	TRBV7-3	TRBJ1-1
TGTGCCAGCAGCTTAGCGTCGGACTATACCTACGAGCAGTACTTC	CASSLASDYTYEQYF	-	-	TRBV7-6	TRBJ2-7
TGTGCCACGGGGTCTCCCTACGAGCAGTACTTC	CATGSPYEQYF	-	-	TRBV10-3	TRBJ2-7
TGTGCCAGCTCACCTACGGATGGCTACACCTTC	CASSPTDGYTF	-	-	TRBV18	TRBJ1-2
TGTGCCAGTAGTATATTGGCAGGGAGGAACTATGGCTACACCTTC	CASSILAGRNYGYTF	-	-	TRBV19	TRBJ1-2
TGTGCCAGCAGCCAAGATTTAAGGCTAGCGGGAGGGAATGAGCAGTTCTTC	CASSQDLRLAGGNEQFF	TRBD2	-	TRBV14	TRBJ2-1
TGTGCCAGCAGCCCCCCATCGACAGGGTTTGCTTTCTTT	CASSPPSTGFAFF	TRBD1	-	TRBV11-3	TRBJ1-1
TGCAGCGTTGACAGGGGGCGTACCGGGGAGCTGTTTTTT	CSVDRGRTGELFF	TRBD1	-	TRBV29-1	TRBJ2-2
TGTGCCAGCAGCGCACGACTAGCGGGAATTTCCACAGATACGCAGTATTTT	CASSARLAGISTDTQYF	TRBD2	-	TRBV7-9	TRBJ2-3
TGTGCCAGCAGTAGGACCCTTGAAGCTTTCTTT	CASSRTLEAFF	-	-	TRBV7-5	TRBJ1-1
TGTGCCAGCAGCTTAGCGGGGCGGACGAATGAAAAACTGTTTTTT	CASSLAGRTNEKLFF	-	-	TRBV11-3	TRBJ1-4
TGTGCCAGCACTCAGTCGTGGAGCACTGAAGCTTTCTTT	CASTQSWSTEAFF	-	-	TRBV28	TRBJ1-1
TGTGCCAGCACCCTAGGGGGGTATCGCAATCAGCCCCAGCATTTT	CASTLGGYRNQPQHF	-	-	TRBV6-5	TRBJ1-5
TGTGCCAGCAGCCCGCAGGGTGTCTACGAGCAGTACTTC	CASSPQGVYEQYF	-	-	TRBV27	TRBJ2-7
TGTGCCAGCACTGGGGGTGGCAGGCTTTACAATGAGCAGTTCTTC	CASTGGGRLYNEQFF	-	-	TRBV28	TRBJ2-1
TGTGCCAGCAGCTTAGGGGTTAACAATGAGCAGTTCTTC	CASSLGVNNEQFF	-	-	TRBV7-2	TRBJ2-1
TGCGCCAGCAGCCAGGGCGGATCGACTGAAAAACTGTTTTTT	CASSQGGSTEKLFF	-	-	TRBV4-1	TRBJ1-4
TGTGCCAGCTCAAAGGGACAGGGACTCGGACTGAACACTGAAGCTTTCTTT	CASSKGQGLGLNTEAFF	TRBD1	few	TRBV18	TRBJ1-1
TGTGCCAGCAGTGAAACGGGAGGGGAAGGGGCCAACGTCCTGACTTTC	CASSETGGEGANVLTF	TRBD2	-	TRBV6-4	TRBJ2-6
TGTGCCAGTTGGGCTCGACAGATCGGAAACACCATATATTTT	CASWARQIGNTIYF	-	-	TRBV19	TRBJ1-3